This is a list of T cell receptor beta chains from one sample in a study of OX40 agonist ivuxolimab in advanced cancers. Produced via immunoSEQ multiplex PCR; TCRdb's table is partial and in-frame only. The top ten hold approximately 2.6% of the sample, which has about 70,000 clones, approximately 86% seen once. The sample was CD4+ or CD8+ T cells sorted from blood, taken in a trial of the OX40 agonist ivuxolimab. The receptor set was obtained from an adult with an advanced solid tumor such as melanoma, head and neck, liver or kidney cancer. The CDR3 runs from the conserved cysteine through the conserved F or W. Fields, in order: clone size, J gene, V gene, D gene, CDR3 protein, CDR3 DNA. The D gene is left open where the match is weak. Rows give clone size only sometimes, using once, few, many, or a class for an expanded clone.

clone_size: NA
j_call: TRBJ1-2
v_call: TRBV5-4
d_call: NA
cdr3_aa: CASSSELWGAKGYTF
cdr3_nt: TGTGCCAGCAGCTCGGAGCTTTGGGGGGCAAAGGGCTACACCTTC

clone_size: NA
j_call: TRBJ1-3
v_call: TRBV4-2
d_call: NA
cdr3_aa: CASSRDQGGQGNTIYF
cdr3_nt: TGTGCCAGCAGCCGGGACCAGGGTGGGCAAGGAAACACCATATATTTT

clone_size: NA
j_call: TRBJ2-1
v_call: TRBV5-1
d_call: TRBD2
cdr3_aa: CASSLLTSSYNKQFF
cdr3_nt: TGCGCCAGCAGCTTACTGACTAGCTCTTACAATAAGCAGTTCTTC

clone_size: NA
j_call: TRBJ1-5
v_call: TRBV6-1
d_call: NA
cdr3_aa: CASLTGQRNQPQHF
cdr3_nt: TGTGCCAGCCTTACGGGACAACGCAATCAGCCCCAGCATTTT

clone_size: NA
j_call: TRBJ2-1
v_call: TRBV7-8
d_call: TRBD2
cdr3_aa: CASSLARGGRAGNEQFF
cdr3_nt: TGTGCCAGCAGCTTAGCACGGGGGGGGAGGGCAGGGAATGAGCAGTTCTTC

clone_size: few
j_call: TRBJ2-5
v_call: TRBV6-6
d_call: NA
cdr3_aa: CASSYLGRAVGTQYF
cdr3_nt: TGTGCCAGCAGTTACTTGGGGCGGGCTGTGGGGACCCAGTACTTC

clone_size: once
j_call: TRBJ2-7
v_call: TRBV29-1
d_call: NA
cdr3_aa: CSVIRSGATYEQYF
cdr3_nt: TGCAGCGTTATACGTAGCGGAGCGACGTACGAGCAGTACTTC

clone_size: NA
j_call: TRBJ1-1
v_call: TRBV27
d_call: NA
cdr3_aa: CARLRGPLNTEAFF
cdr3_nt: TGTGCCAGATTAAGGGGACCGCTCAACACTGAAGCTTTCTTT

clone_size: NA
j_call: TRBJ2-4
v_call: TRBV10-3
d_call: NA
cdr3_aa: CAISESEGGTQGPDIQYF
cdr3_nt: TGTGCCATCAGTGAGTCGGAGGGGGGTACACAGGGGCCGGACATTCAGTACTTC

clone_size: once
j_call: TRBJ1-6
v_call: TRBV28
d_call: NA
cdr3_aa: CATTAGGSSWSPLHF
cdr3_nt: TGTGCCACCACGGCCGGGGGCAGTTCGTGGTCACCCCTCCACTTT

clone_size: NA
j_call: TRBJ1-4
v_call: TRBV15
d_call: NA
cdr3_aa: CATSRARTSGEKLFF
cdr3_nt: TGTGCCACCAGCAGAGCCCGGACCAGTGGGGAAAAACTGTTTTTT

clone_size: NA
j_call: TRBJ2-3
v_call: TRBV4-1
d_call: TRBD2
cdr3_aa: CASSQDRAGGVPDTQYF
cdr3_nt: TGCGCCAGCAGCCAAGATCGGGCGGGGGGCGTACCGGATACGCAGTATTTT

clone_size: once
j_call: TRBJ2-5
v_call: TRBV6-1
d_call: TRBD1
cdr3_aa: CASSWDRGQETQYF
cdr3_nt: TGTGCCAGCAGTTGGGACAGGGGACAAGAGACCCAGTACTTC

clone_size: NA
j_call: TRBJ2-3
v_call: TRBV10-1
d_call: TRBD2
cdr3_aa: CASSEAREGTDTQYF
cdr3_nt: TGCGCCAGCAGTGAGGCCCGGGAGGGCACAGATACGCAGTATTTT

clone_size: NA
j_call: TRBJ1-4
v_call: TRBV7-9
d_call: NA
cdr3_aa: CASSSQGEKLFF
cdr3_nt: TGTGCCAGCAGCTCGCAGGGTGAAAAACTGTTTTTT

clone_size: NA
j_call: TRBJ2-7
v_call: TRBV4-2
d_call: TRBD1
cdr3_aa: CASSQDGTDTYEQYF
cdr3_nt: TGTGCCAGCAGCCAAGACGGGACAGACACCTACGAGCAGTACTTC

clone_size: NA
j_call: TRBJ1-4
v_call: TRBV5-1
d_call: NA
cdr3_aa: CASSLMGVGNEKLFF
cdr3_nt: TGCGCCAGCAGCTTGATGGGGGTCGGTAATGAAAAACTGTTTTTT

clone_size: NA
j_call: TRBJ2-1
v_call: TRBV19
d_call: TRBD2
cdr3_aa: CACRASGVYNEQFF
cdr3_nt: TGTGCCTGCCGGGCTAGCGGGGTATACAATGAGCAGTTCTTC

clone_size: NA
j_call: TRBJ1-1
v_call: TRBV11-3
d_call: NA
cdr3_aa: CASSLGRGSTEAFF
cdr3_nt: TGTGCCAGCAGCTTAGGGAGGGGGTCCACTGAAGCTTTCTTT

clone_size: NA
j_call: TRBJ1-5
v_call: TRBV5-1
d_call: NA
cdr3_aa: CASSLNGERSNQPQHF
cdr3_nt: TGCGCCAGCAGCTTGAACGGGGAGAGAAGCAATCAGCCCCAGCATTTT

clone_size: NA
j_call: TRBJ1-1
v_call: TRBV18
d_call: NA
cdr3_aa: CASSPQNTEAFF
cdr3_nt: TGTGCCAGCTCACCACAGAACACTGAAGCTTTCTTT

clone_size: NA
j_call: TRBJ1-2
v_call: TRBV19
d_call: TRBD1
cdr3_aa: CASTPTGSYGYTF
cdr3_nt: TGTGCCAGTACCCCGACAGGGAGCTATGGCTACACCTTC

clone_size: few
j_call: TRBJ1-2
v_call: TRBV7-9
d_call: NA
cdr3_aa: CASNLYTRDGLSYGYTF
cdr3_nt: TGTGCCAGCAACCTATATACCCGGGACGGCCTTTCCTATGGCTACACCTTC

clone_size: NA
j_call: TRBJ2-2
v_call: TRBV11-3
d_call: TRBD2
cdr3_aa: CASSLVLAGFTGELFF
cdr3_nt: TGTGCCAGCAGCTTAGTTCTAGCGGGATTCACCGGGGAGCTGTTTTTT

clone_size: NA
j_call: TRBJ2-3
v_call: TRBV6-1
d_call: TRBD1
cdr3_aa: CASSARTGVSTDTQYF
cdr3_nt: TGTGCCAGCAGTGCCAGGACAGGCGTTAGCACAGATACGCAGTATTTT

clone_size: NA
j_call: TRBJ2-2
v_call: TRBV5-1
d_call: NA
cdr3_aa: CASSPEPGLFPNTGELFF
cdr3_nt: TGCGCCAGCAGCCCGGAACCGGGCCTGTTCCCGAACACCGGGGAGCTGTTTTTT

clone_size: NA
j_call: TRBJ1-2
v_call: TRBV11-3
d_call: NA
cdr3_aa: CASSSSPSGPLGGYTF
cdr3_nt: TGTGCCAGCAGCTCAAGCCCCTCGGGGCCCTTGGGAGGCTACACCTTC

clone_size: NA
j_call: TRBJ2-7
v_call: TRBV5-6
d_call: NA
cdr3_aa: CASSLRYRQAYEQYF
cdr3_nt: TGTGCCAGCAGCTTGCGGTACAGGCAGGCCTACGAGCAGTACTTC

clone_size: NA
j_call: TRBJ1-2
v_call: TRBV19
d_call: NA
cdr3_aa: CASSMFSKGYYTF
cdr3_nt: TGTGCCAGTAGTATGTTCTCCAAGGGATACTACACCTTC

clone_size: NA
j_call: TRBJ2-3
v_call: TRBV7-2
d_call: TRBD2
cdr3_aa: CASSFAGEDTQYF
cdr3_nt: TGTGCCAGCAGCTTTGCGGGAGAAGATACGCAGTATTTT

clone_size: NA
j_call: TRBJ2-1
v_call: TRBV7-6
d_call: NA
cdr3_aa: CASSPGGGAYNEQFF
cdr3_nt: TGTGCCAGCAGCCCTGGTGGGGGAGCCTACAATGAGCAGTTCTTC

clone_size: NA
j_call: TRBJ1-2
v_call: TRBV5-6
d_call: TRBD1
cdr3_aa: CASSVRGQGIGYTF
cdr3_nt: TGTGCCAGCAGCGTGAGGGGACAGGGAATTGGCTACACCTTC

clone_size: NA
j_call: TRBJ2-3
v_call: TRBV7-9
d_call: NA
cdr3_aa: CASSLFEVWDTQYF
cdr3_nt: TGTGCCAGCAGCTTATTTGAAGTTTGGGATACGCAGTATTTT

clone_size: NA
j_call: TRBJ2-1
v_call: TRBV9
d_call: NA
cdr3_aa: CASSVVGGEYNEQFF
cdr3_nt: TGTGCCAGCAGCGTAGTGGGCGGAGAATACAATGAGCAGTTCTTC

clone_size: NA
j_call: TRBJ2-5
v_call: TRBV5-4
d_call: NA
cdr3_aa: CASSRGLALQQETQYF
cdr3_nt: TGTGCCAGCAGCCGTGGACTGGCGCTTCAGCAAGAGACCCAGTACTTC

clone_size: NA
j_call: TRBJ2-3
v_call: TRBV11-3
d_call: NA
cdr3_aa: CASSLTPGHTSGTQYF
cdr3_nt: TGTGCCAGCAGCTTGACTCCGGGACACACTTCAGGTACGCAGTATTTT

clone_size: NA
j_call: TRBJ2-1
v_call: TRBV9
d_call: NA
cdr3_aa: CASGPGGPHSYNEQFF
cdr3_nt: TGTGCCAGCGGACCTGGGGGACCCCACTCCTACAATGAGCAGTTCTTC

clone_size: NA
j_call: TRBJ1-1
v_call: TRBV19
d_call: NA
cdr3_aa: CASSTTGAPGAFF
cdr3_nt: TGTGCCAGTAGCACGACAGGCGCCCCGGGAGCTTTCTTT

clone_size: NA
j_call: TRBJ1-5
v_call: TRBV7-8
d_call: NA
cdr3_aa: CASSPPPQPQHF
cdr3_nt: TGTGCCAGCAGCCCTCCCCCCCAGCCCCAGCATTTT

clone_size: NA
j_call: TRBJ2-3
v_call: TRBV9
d_call: NA
cdr3_aa: CASSVEGKEVDTQYF
cdr3_nt: TGTGCCAGCAGCGTAGAGGGAAAGGAGGTAGATACGCAGTATTTT

clone_size: NA
j_call: TRBJ2-1
v_call: TRBV28
d_call: NA
cdr3_aa: CASKRSNEQFF
cdr3_nt: TGTGCCAGCAAGAGATCCAATGAGCAGTTCTTC

clone_size: NA
j_call: TRBJ2-2
v_call: TRBV29-1
d_call: NA
cdr3_aa: CSGGTLVTGELFF
cdr3_nt: TGCAGCGGGGGGACCTTAGTTACCGGGGAGCTGTTTTTT

clone_size: NA
j_call: TRBJ2-3
v_call: TRBV10-3
d_call: NA
cdr3_aa: CAIKGGLITDTQYF
cdr3_nt: TGTGCCATCAAAGGGGGATTGATCACAGATACGCAGTATTTT

clone_size: once
j_call: TRBJ2-7
v_call: TRBV7-3
d_call: TRBD1
cdr3_aa: CASSPGTGRSYEQYF
cdr3_nt: TGTGCCAGCAGCCCCGGGACAGGGCGTTCCTACGAGCAGTACTTC

clone_size: NA
j_call: TRBJ1-1
v_call: TRBV5-5
d_call: NA
cdr3_aa: CASSLDLPNTEAFF
cdr3_nt: TGTGCCAGCAGCCTGGATTTACCGAACACTGAAGCTTTCTTT

clone_size: NA
j_call: TRBJ2-1
v_call: TRBV5-5
d_call: TRBD2
cdr3_aa: CASSLRAGGEQFF
cdr3_nt: TGTGCCAGCAGCTTAAGAGCGGGAGGAGAGCAGTTCTTC

clone_size: NA
j_call: TRBJ2-1
v_call: TRBV5-6
d_call: TRBD2
cdr3_aa: CASSKVGLAGSNEQFF
cdr3_nt: TGTGCCAGCAGCAAGGTAGGGCTAGCGGGTTCCAATGAGCAGTTCTTC

clone_size: NA
j_call: TRBJ2-2
v_call: TRBV10-3
d_call: NA
cdr3_aa: CAISGQPNTGELFF
cdr3_nt: TGTGCCATCAGTGGACAGCCGAACACCGGGGAGCTGTTTTTT

clone_size: NA
j_call: TRBJ2-7
v_call: TRBV30
d_call: NA
cdr3_aa: CAWIGRGLYEQYF
cdr3_nt: TGTGCCTGGATTGGCCGGGGACTCTACGAGCAGTACTTC

clone_size: NA
j_call: TRBJ1-1
v_call: TRBV5-1
d_call: NA
cdr3_aa: CASSLVTEAFF
cdr3_nt: TGTGCCAGCAGCTTGGTCACTGAAGCTTTCTTT

clone_size: NA
j_call: TRBJ1-6
v_call: TRBV10-3
d_call: NA
cdr3_aa: CATEPGGSYNSPLHF
cdr3_nt: TGTGCCACCGAGCCGGGGGGCTCCTATAATTCACCCCTCCACTTT

clone_size: NA
j_call: TRBJ2-7
v_call: TRBV2
d_call: TRBD1
cdr3_aa: CASSPKAGQGSSYEQYF
cdr3_nt: TGTGCCAGCAGTCCGAAAGCTGGACAGGGGAGCTCCTACGAGCAGTACTTC

clone_size: NA
j_call: TRBJ2-5
v_call: TRBV10-3
d_call: NA
cdr3_aa: CAISESTSSGETQYF
cdr3_nt: TGTGCCATCAGTGAGTCGACTTCGAGCGGGGAGACCCAGTACTTC

clone_size: NA
j_call: TRBJ1-2
v_call: TRBV19
d_call: NA
cdr3_aa: CASRPGKEGYTF
cdr3_nt: TGTGCCAGTCGCCCGGGCAAGGAAGGCTACACCTTC

clone_size: NA
j_call: TRBJ1-2
v_call: TRBV27
d_call: NA
cdr3_aa: CASSLQGGGGYGYTF
cdr3_nt: TGTGCCAGCAGTTTGCAAGGGGGTGGTGGCTATGGCTACACCTTC

clone_size: once
j_call: TRBJ2-5
v_call: TRBV7-6
d_call: TRBD2
cdr3_aa: CASSPKLAGGQETQYF
cdr3_nt: TGTGCCAGCAGCCCGAAACTAGCGGGAGGTCAAGAGACCCAGTACTTC

clone_size: NA
j_call: TRBJ2-7
v_call: TRBV5-1
d_call: TRBD1
cdr3_aa: CASSPGTGQGNYEQYF
cdr3_nt: TGCGCCAGCAGCCCCGGGACAGGGCAGGGCAACTACGAGCAGTACTTC

clone_size: NA
j_call: TRBJ1-5
v_call: TRBV2
d_call: NA
cdr3_aa: CASRREGGGQPQHF
cdr3_nt: TGTGCCAGCAGGAGGGAGGGTGGGGGACAGCCCCAGCATTTT